These T cell receptor beta chains were read from a single sample in a study of CD8 T cells in ankylosing spondylitis. MiXCR was run by TCRdb on the 5' RACE reads, yielding one entry per CDR3 protein. The sample carries a few hundred thousand distinct CDR3 sequences, under 12% recorded once. The specimen sequenced was blood, either unsorted or a sorted T cell fraction (not recorded which). The receptor source for this set is a male donor with ankylosing spondylitis or in good health (not recorded which). The CDR3 runs from the conserved cysteine through the conserved F or W. D genes are given only for firm matches. Size is stated for part of the rows, as once, few or many counts, or as a class when the clone is expanded.

v_call: TRBV7-9
d_call: .
j_call: TRBJ2-7
clone_size: .
cdr3_length: 12
cdr3_aa: CASSPDSHEQYF
cdr3_nt: TGTGCCAGCAGCCCGGACTCCCACGAGCAGTACTTC

v_call: TRBV6-1
d_call: .
j_call: TRBJ2-3
clone_size: many
cdr3_length: 14
cdr3_aa: CASRLTSFTDTQYF
cdr3_nt: TGTGCCAGCAGACTCACATCCTTCACAGATACGCAGTATTTT

v_call: TRBV27
d_call: TRBD2
j_call: TRBJ2-7
clone_size: many
cdr3_length: 16
cdr3_aa: CASSWASGGYHYEQYF
cdr3_nt: TGTGCCAGCAGTTGGGCTAGCGGGGGTTACCACTACGAGCAGTACTTC

v_call: TRBV7-6
d_call: .
j_call: TRBJ2-1
clone_size: many
cdr3_length: 15
cdr3_aa: CASSLVQTLTEEQFF
cdr3_nt: TGTGCCAGCAGCTTAGTACAGACCTTAACCGAGGAGCAGTTCTTC

v_call: TRBV3-1
d_call: .
j_call: TRBJ2-7
clone_size: .
cdr3_length: 14
cdr3_aa: CASSQDYRRDEQYF
cdr3_nt: TGTGCCAGCAGCCAAGATTATCGACGGGACGAGCAGTACTTC

v_call: TRBV20-1
d_call: TRBD2
j_call: TRBJ2-5
clone_size: many
cdr3_length: 15
cdr3_aa: CSARVSGGIEETQYF
cdr3_nt: TGCAGTGCTAGAGTTAGCGGGGGGATTGAAGAGACCCAGTACTTC

v_call: TRBV3-1
d_call: .
j_call: TRBJ1-1
clone_size: few
cdr3_length: 16
cdr3_aa: CASSQDGGGRLTEAFF
cdr3_nt: TGTGCCAGCAGCCAAGATGGCGGGGGGCGCTTGACTGAAGCTTTCTTT

v_call: TRBV7-9
d_call: TRBD2
j_call: TRBJ2-7
clone_size: many
cdr3_length: 17
cdr3_aa: CASSPLTGSGAFYEQYF
cdr3_nt: TGTGCCAGCAGCCCGTTAACGGGGAGCGGGGCTTTCTACGAGCAGTACTTC

v_call: TRBV28
d_call: TRBD1
j_call: TRBJ1-2
clone_size: few
cdr3_length: 15
cdr3_aa: CASSPMGQRDYGYTF
cdr3_nt: TGTGCCAGCAGCCCTATGGGACAGCGTGACTATGGCTACACCTTC

v_call: TRBV5-1
d_call: TRBD2
j_call: TRBJ2-1
clone_size: many
cdr3_length: 16
cdr3_aa: CASSLRLAGAYNEQFF
cdr3_nt: TGCGCCAGCAGCCTCAGACTAGCGGGGGCCTACAATGAGCAGTTCTTC

v_call: TRBV5-1
d_call: .
j_call: TRBJ1-2
clone_size: many
cdr3_length: 17
cdr3_aa: CASSLVRAGRRNYGYTF
cdr3_nt: TGCGCCAGCAGCTTGGTGAGGGCAGGGCGGCGGAACTATGGCTACACCTTC

v_call: TRBV20-1
d_call: .
j_call: TRBJ2-2
clone_size: few
cdr3_length: 15
cdr3_aa: CSALSLESGTGELFF
cdr3_nt: TGCAGTGCTCTCAGCCTGGAAAGTGGGACCGGGGAGCTGTTTTTT

v_call: TRBV3-1
d_call: .
j_call: TRBJ2-4
clone_size: .
cdr3_length: 15
cdr3_aa: CASSQDRTASNIQYF
cdr3_nt: TGTGCCAGCAGCCAAGATCGTACGGCTTCAAACATTCAGTACTTC

v_call: TRBV11-2
d_call: TRBD2
j_call: TRBJ2-3
clone_size: few
cdr3_length: 18
cdr3_aa: CASSERLAGGYSTDTQYF
cdr3_nt: TGTGCCAGCAGCGAACGACTAGCGGGGGGCTATAGCACAGATACGCAGTATTTT

v_call: TRBV5-1
d_call: TRBD1
j_call: TRBJ2-2
clone_size: many
cdr3_length: 15
cdr3_aa: CASSPGQGISGELFF
cdr3_nt: TGCGCCAGCAGCCCGGGACAGGGGATCTCCGGGGAGCTGTTTTTT

v_call: TRBV3-1
d_call: .
j_call: TRBJ2-7
clone_size: .
cdr3_length: 14
cdr3_aa: CASSPQDRSYEQYF
cdr3_nt: TGTGCCAGCAGCCCGCAGGACAGAAGCTACGAGCAGTACTTC

v_call: TRBV9
d_call: .
j_call: TRBJ1-1
clone_size: .
cdr3_length: 15
cdr3_aa: CASSVIGQHNTEAFF
cdr3_nt: TGTGCCAGCAGCGTAATAGGACAGCATAACACTGAAGCTTTCTTT

v_call: TRBV5-1
d_call: .
j_call: TRBJ2-7
clone_size: many
cdr3_length: 12
cdr3_aa: CASSPESHEQYF
cdr3_nt: TGCGCCAGCAGCCCCGAATCCCACGAGCAGTACTTC